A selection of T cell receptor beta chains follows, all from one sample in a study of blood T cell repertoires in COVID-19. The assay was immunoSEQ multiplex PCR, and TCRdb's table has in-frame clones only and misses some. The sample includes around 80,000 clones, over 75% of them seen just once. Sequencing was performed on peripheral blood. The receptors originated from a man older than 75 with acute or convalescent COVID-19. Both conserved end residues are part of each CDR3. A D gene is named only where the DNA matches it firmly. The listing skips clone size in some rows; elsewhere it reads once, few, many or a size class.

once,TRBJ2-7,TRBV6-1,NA,CASSDRQGINEQYF,TGTGCCAGCAGTGATAGGCAGGGTATCAACGAGCAGTACTTC
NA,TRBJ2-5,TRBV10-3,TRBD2,CAISDSSGGETQYF,TGTGCCATCAGTGACTCTAGCGGGGGAGAGACCCAGTACTTC
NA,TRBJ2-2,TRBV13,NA,CASSLDLRDSNTGELFF,TGTGCCAGCAGCTTAGATCTTCGGGACTCGAACACCGGGGAGCTGTTTTTT
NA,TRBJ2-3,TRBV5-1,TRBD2,CASSPTPSSGGRTDTQYF,TGCGCCAGCAGCCCGACCCCCTCTAGCGGGGGACGCACAGATACGCAGTATTTT
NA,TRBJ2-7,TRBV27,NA,CASSSQGVRGDEQYF,TGTGCCAGCAGTTCACAGGGGGTTCGGGGGGACGAGCAGTACTTC
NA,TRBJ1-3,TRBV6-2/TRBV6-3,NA,CASSYSDTSGGNTIYF,TGTGCCAGCAGTTACTCGGACACCTCGGGCGGAAACACCATATATTTT
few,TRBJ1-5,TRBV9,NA,CASSVRDNQPQHF,TGTGCCAGCAGCGTACGGGACAATCAGCCCCAGCATTTT
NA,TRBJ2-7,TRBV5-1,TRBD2,CASSLSSGGAYEQYF,TGCGCCAGCAGCTTGTCTAGCGGGGGGGCCTACGAGCAGTACTTC
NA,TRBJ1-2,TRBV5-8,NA,CASSPDTYGYTF,TGTGCCAGCAGCCCCGACACCTATGGCTACACCTTC
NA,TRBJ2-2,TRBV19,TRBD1,CASRKTGQTGELFF,TGTGCCAGCAGAAAGACAGGGCAGACCGGGGAGCTGTTTTTT
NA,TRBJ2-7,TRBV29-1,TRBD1,CSVRDRVYEQYF,TGCAGCGTCCGGGACAGGGTGTACGAGCAGTACTTC
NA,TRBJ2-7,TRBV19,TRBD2,CASSIDPGGGSYEQYF,TGTGCCAGTAGTATAGATCCGGGCGGGGGGAGCTACGAGCAGTACTTC
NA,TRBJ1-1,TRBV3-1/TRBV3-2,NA,CASSPTGRTEAFF,TGTGCCAGCAGCCCAACAGGTCGTACTGAAGCTTTCTTT
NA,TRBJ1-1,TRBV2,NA,CASTGETEAFF,TGTGCCAGCACCGGGGAAACTGAAGCTTTCTTT
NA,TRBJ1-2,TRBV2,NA,CASSNTENYGYTF,TGTGCCAGCAGTAATACTGAGAACTATGGCTACACCTTC
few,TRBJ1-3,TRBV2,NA,CASSEGGAGNTIYF,TGTGCCAGCAGTGAAGGGGGCGCTGGAAACACCATATATTTT
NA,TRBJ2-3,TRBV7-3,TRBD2,CASSSSGGPTDTQYF,TGTGCCAGCTCCTCTAGCGGGGGACCAACAGATACGCAGTATTTT
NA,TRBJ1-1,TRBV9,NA,CASSARDMNTEAFF,TGTGCCAGCAGCGCCCGGGACATGAACACTGAAGCTTTCTTT
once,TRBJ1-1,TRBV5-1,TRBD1,CASRTGPEYTEAFF,TGCGCCAGCAGGACAGGGCCGGAGTACACTGAAGCTTTCTTT
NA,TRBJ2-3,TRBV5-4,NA,CASSLGGRPDTQYF,TGTGCCAGCAGCTTGGGAGGGAGACCAGATACGCAGTATTTT
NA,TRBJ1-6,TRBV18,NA,CASSPPGANSPLHF,TGTGCCAGCTCACCACCAGGGGCTAATTCACCCCTCCACTTT
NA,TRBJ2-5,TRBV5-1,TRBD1,CASSASGTGATTQYF,TGCGCCAGCAGCGCTTCCGGGACAGGGGCCACGACCCAGTACTTC
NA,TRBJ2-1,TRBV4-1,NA,CASSARGAGEQFF,TGCGCCAGCAGTGCCAGGGGGGCGGGTGAGCAGTTCTTC
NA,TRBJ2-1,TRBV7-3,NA,CASSLIQGNEQFF,TGTGCCAGCAGCTTAATACAGGGAAATGAGCAGTTCTTC
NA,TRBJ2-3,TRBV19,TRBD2,CASSRSLAGGSDTQYF,TGTGCCAGTAGTCGTAGCCTAGCGGGGGGATCAGATACGCAGTATTTT
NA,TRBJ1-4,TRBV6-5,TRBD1,CASSYSMWTGGEKLFF,TGTGCCAGCAGTTACTCGATGTGGACAGGGGGCGAAAAACTGTTTTTT
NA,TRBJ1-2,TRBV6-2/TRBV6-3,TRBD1,CASSSPTGEDGYTF,TGTGCCAGCAGTTCCCCGACAGGGGAGGATGGCTACACCTTC
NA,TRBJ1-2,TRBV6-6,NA,CASSRQTQGYGYTF,TGTGCCAGCAGTCGACAGACTCAGGGCTATGGCTACACCTTC
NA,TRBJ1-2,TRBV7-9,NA,CASSLSTSTYGYTF,TGTGCCAGCAGCTTGTCGACAAGCACCTATGGCTACACCTTC
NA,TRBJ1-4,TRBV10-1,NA,CASSPTLGHTEKLFF,TGCGCCAGCAGCCCAACCCTCGGACACACTGAAAAACTGTTTTTT
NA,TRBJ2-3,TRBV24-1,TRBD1,CATSGAGTGTDTQYF,TGTGCCACCAGTGGCGCCGGGACAGGCACAGATACGCAGTATTTT
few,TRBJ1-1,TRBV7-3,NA,CASSLTGGNPNTEAFF,TGTGCCAGCAGCTTAACTGGGGGGAACCCGAACACTGAAGCTTTCTTT
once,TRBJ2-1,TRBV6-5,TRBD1,CASTDRGSSYNEQFF,TGTGCCAGCACCGACAGGGGATCCTCCTACAATGAGCAGTTCTTC
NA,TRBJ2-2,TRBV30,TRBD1,CAWSVRDRVTGELFF,TGTGCCTGGAGTGTCCGGGACAGGGTAACCGGGGAGCTGTTTTTT
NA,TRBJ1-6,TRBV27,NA,CASSLSGTRDNSPLHF,TGTGCCAGCAGTTTATCCGGGACAAGAGATAATTCACCCCTCCACTTT
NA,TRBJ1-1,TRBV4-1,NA,CASSQAGRADTEAFF,TGCGCCAGCAGCCAAGCGGGCAGGGCGGACACTGAAGCTTTCTTT
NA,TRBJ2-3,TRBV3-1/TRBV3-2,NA,CASNRGATDTQYF,TGTGCCAGCAACCGGGGAGCCACAGATACGCAGTATTTT
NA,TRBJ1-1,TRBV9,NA,CASSPRPGLNTEAFF,TGTGCCAGCAGCCCAAGACCGGGTTTGAACACTGAAGCTTTCTTT
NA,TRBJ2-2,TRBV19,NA,CASSIRTQAGELFF,TGTGCCAGTAGTATCCGCACACAGGCCGGGGAGCTGTTTTTT
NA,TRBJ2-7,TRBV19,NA,CASSTGDSSEIGQYF,TGTGCCAGTAGTACGGGGGACAGTTCTGAAATCGGGCAGTACTTC
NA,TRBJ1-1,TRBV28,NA,CASSVTVNTEAFF,TGTGCCAGCAGTGTGACAGTGAACACTGAAGCTTTCTTT
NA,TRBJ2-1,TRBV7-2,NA,CASHTFYRDVSYNEQFF,TGTGCCAGCCATACCTTTTATCGGGATGTCTCCTACAATGAGCAGTTCTTC
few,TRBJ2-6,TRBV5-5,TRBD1,CASSPGQTSGANVLTF,TGTGCCAGCAGCCCGGGACAGACATCTGGGGCCAACGTCCTGACTTTC
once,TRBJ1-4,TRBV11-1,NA,CASSLRTANEKLFF,TGTGCCAGCAGCTTACGGACAGCTAATGAAAAACTGTTTTTT
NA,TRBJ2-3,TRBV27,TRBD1,CASRDRALSTDTQYF,TGTGCCAGCAGGGACAGGGCTCTAAGCACAGATACGCAGTATTTT
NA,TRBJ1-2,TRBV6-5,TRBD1,CASSVDRRGYGYTF,TGTGCCAGCAGCGTGGACAGGCGGGGCTATGGCTACACCTTC
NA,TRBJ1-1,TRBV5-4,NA,CASSKYDRLNTEAFF,TGTGCCAGCAGCAAGTACGACAGGCTCAACACTGAAGCTTTCTTT
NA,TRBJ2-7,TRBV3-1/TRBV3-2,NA,CASSQDREGLGYEQYF,TGTGCCAGCAGCCAAGATCGGGAAGGGTTGGGCTACGAGCAGTACTTC
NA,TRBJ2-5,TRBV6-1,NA,CASSETQGWKTQYF,TGTGCCAGCAGTGAAACCCAGGGGTGGAAGACCCAGTACTTC
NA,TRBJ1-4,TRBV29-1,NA,CSGGNVGGGEKLFF,TGCAGCGGGGGGAACGTGGGAGGCGGTGAAAAACTGTTTTTT
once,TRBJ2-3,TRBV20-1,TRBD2,CSASVRLAGGMTSTDTQYF,TGCAGTGCTAGTGTGCGACTAGCGGGGGGGATGACTAGCACAGATACGCAGTATTTT
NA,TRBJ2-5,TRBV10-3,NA,CAISESHSLQETQYF,TGTGCCATCAGTGAGTCTCACTCTCTCCAAGAGACCCAGTACTTC
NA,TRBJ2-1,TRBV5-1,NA,CASSLGGSYNEQFF,TGCGCCAGCAGCCTAGGGGGCTCCTACAATGAGCAGTTCTTC
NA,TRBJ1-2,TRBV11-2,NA,CASSLAGARDYGYTF,TGTGCCAGCAGCTTAGCAGGGGCGAGGGACTATGGCTACACCTTC
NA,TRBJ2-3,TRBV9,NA,CASSGGTVRDTQYF,TGTGCCAGCAGCGGCGGGACAGTTCGAGATACGCAGTATTTT